This T cell receptor (beta chain) emerged from a study of cytomegalovirus exposure and HLA in healthy donors. Study-wide results and limits: Most observed TCR sequences were rare, whereas some public TCRs were detected in many donors. It was reported that the classifier diagnosed cytomegalovirus status with high specificity and sensitivity in both the original and validation cohorts. That first-cohort TCR clusters tended to co-occur in the 95 to 150 validation repertoires was found in a later analysis.

The length of the CDR3 is 17 residues. V lost 5 bases and J 0 bases, leaving 17 bases between the germline ends. CDR1 is LNHDA and CDR2 is SQIVND in the germline V gene (reference sequence). Among the 120 or so subjects of the validation cohort, separate from the roughly 700-subject first cohort, were the donors. The repertoire was sequenced with immunoSEQ multiplex PCR; TCRdb's copy has only in-frame clones and lacks some. The sample lists over 120,000 clones, around 90% occurring once. Only a few counts were recorded for this clone. Its specificity is unknown. The TCR comes from a woman aged 25 to 45 in good health and CMV-seropositive. The sample comprised PBMCs. This chain connects TRBV19 to TRBJ2-4; the D gene is possibly TRBD1 (6 bases). The CDR3 region has the DNA TGTGCCAGTAGTGGTCTGACAGGTTCCCTAGCCAAAAACATTCAGTACTTC. It yields the protein CASSGLTGSLAKNIQYF.